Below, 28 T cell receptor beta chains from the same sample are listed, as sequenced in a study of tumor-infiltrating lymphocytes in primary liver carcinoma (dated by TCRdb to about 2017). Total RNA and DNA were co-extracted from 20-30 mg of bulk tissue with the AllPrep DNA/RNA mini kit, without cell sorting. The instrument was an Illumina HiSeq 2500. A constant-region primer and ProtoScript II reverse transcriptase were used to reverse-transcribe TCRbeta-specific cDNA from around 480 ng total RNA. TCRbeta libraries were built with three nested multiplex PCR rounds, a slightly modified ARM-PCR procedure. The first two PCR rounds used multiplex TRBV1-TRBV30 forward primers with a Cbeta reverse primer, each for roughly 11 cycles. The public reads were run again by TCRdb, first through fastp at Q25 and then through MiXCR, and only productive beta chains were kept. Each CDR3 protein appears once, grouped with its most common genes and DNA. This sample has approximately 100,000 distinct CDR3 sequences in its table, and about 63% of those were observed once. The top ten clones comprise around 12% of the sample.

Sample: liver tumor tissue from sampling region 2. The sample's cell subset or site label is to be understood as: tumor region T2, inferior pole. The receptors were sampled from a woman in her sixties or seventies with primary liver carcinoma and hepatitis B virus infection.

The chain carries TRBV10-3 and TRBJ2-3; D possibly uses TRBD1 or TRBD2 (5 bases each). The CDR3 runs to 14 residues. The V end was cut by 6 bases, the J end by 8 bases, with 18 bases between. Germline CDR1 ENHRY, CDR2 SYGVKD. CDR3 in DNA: TGTGCCATCAGGAGGGACCCTAGCACGGGTACGCAGTATTTT. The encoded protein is CAIRRDPSTGTQYF.

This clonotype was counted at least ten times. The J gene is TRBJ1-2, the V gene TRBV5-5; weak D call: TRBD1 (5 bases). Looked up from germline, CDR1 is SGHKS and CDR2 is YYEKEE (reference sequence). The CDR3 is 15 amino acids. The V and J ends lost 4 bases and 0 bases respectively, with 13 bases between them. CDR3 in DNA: TGTGCCAGCAGCCTACTGGACACAGCTAACTATGGCTACACCTTC. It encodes CASSLLDTANYGYTF.

CDR3 DNA: TGTGTATGCAGCTTAGATCCAGGGAGGAATTCACCCCTCCACTTT. It is translated as CVCSLDPGRNSPLHF. The V and J genes are TRBV11-2 and TRBJ1-6; D may be TRBD1 (5 bases). The germline CDR1 and CDR2 sequences are SGHAT and FQNNGV. The CDR3 sequence is 15 residues long. Using reference TRBV11-2 and TRBJ1-6 for the parts outside the CDR3, the full variable domain is EAGVAQSPRYKIIEKRQSVAFWCNPISGHATLYWYQQILGQGPKLLIQFQNNGVVDDSQLPKDRFSAERLKGVDSTLKIQPAKLEDSAVYLCVCSLDPGRNSPLHFGNGTRLTVT.

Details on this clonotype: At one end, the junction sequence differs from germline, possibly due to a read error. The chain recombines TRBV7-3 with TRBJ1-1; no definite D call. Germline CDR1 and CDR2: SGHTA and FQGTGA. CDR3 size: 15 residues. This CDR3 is CASSLYAGVNTEALF. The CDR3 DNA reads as TGTGCCAGCAGCTTATATGCGGGAGTGAACACTGAAGCTCTCTTT.

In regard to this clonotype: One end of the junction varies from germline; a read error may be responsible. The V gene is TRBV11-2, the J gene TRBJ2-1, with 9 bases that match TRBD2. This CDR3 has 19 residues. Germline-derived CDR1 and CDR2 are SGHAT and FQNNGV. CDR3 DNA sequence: TGTGCCACCAGCTTAGCCGGAGCGGGAGGCCGGTGGTGGTCGGTCGGGCAGTTCTTC. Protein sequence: CATSLAGAGGRWWSVGQFF. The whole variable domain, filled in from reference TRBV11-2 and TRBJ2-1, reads EAGVAQSPRYKIIEKRQSVAFWCNPISGHATLYWYQQILGQGPKLLIQFQNNGVVDDSQLPKDRFSAERLKGVDSTLKIQPAKLEDSAVYLCATSLAGAGGRWWSVGQFFGPGTRLTVL.

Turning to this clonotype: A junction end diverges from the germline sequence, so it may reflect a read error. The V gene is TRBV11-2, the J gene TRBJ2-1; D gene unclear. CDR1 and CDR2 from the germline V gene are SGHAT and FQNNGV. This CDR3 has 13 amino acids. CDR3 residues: CASILDHSDEQFF. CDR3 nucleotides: TGTGCCAGCATCTTAGATCATAGTGATGAGCAGTTCTTC.

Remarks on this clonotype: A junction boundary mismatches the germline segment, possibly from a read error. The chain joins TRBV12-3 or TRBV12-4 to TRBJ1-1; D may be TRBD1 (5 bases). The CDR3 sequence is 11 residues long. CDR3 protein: CVSRRGKGTFF. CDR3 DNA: TGTGTCAGCAGACGTGGAAAGGGGACTTTCTTT.

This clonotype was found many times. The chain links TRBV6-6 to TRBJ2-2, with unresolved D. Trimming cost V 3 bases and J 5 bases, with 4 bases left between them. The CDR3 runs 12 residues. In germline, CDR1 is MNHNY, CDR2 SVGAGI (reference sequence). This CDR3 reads CASSYLTGELFF. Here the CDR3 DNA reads TGTGCCAGCAGTTATCTGACCGGGGAGCTGTTTTTT.

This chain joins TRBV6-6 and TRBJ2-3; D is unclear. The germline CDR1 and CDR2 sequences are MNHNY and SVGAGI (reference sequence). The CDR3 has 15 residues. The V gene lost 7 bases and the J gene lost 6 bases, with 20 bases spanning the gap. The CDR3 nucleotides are TGTGCCAGCATCCCAAGCAGAGAAGGCTGGGATACGCAGTATTTT. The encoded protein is CASIPSREGWDTQYF.

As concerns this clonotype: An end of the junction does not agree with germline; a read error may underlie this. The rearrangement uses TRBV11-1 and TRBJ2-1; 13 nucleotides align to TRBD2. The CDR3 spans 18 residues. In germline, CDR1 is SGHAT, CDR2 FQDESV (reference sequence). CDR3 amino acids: CAISQEPRTSGGINDQFF. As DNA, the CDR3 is TGTGCCATCAGCCAAGAGCCCCGGACTAGCGGGGGAATCAATGACCAGTTCTTC.

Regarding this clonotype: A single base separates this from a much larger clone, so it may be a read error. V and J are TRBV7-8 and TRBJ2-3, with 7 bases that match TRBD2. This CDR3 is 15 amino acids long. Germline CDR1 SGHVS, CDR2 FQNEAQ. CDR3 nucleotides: TGTGACAGCACCCCGCGGGGGTATTTTGCAGATACGCAGTATTTT. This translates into CDSTPRGYFADTQYF.

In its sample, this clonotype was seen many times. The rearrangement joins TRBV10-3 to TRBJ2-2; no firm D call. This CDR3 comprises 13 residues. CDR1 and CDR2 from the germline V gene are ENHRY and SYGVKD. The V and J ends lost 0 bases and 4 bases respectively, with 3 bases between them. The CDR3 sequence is CAISESLTGELFF. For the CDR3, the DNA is TGTGCCATCAGTGAGTCGCTCACCGGGGAGCTGTTTTTT.

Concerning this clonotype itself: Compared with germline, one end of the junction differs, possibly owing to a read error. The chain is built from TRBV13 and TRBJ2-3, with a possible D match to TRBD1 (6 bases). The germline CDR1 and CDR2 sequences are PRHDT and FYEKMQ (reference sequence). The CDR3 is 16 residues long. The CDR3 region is CASSPPRQDSTDTRYF. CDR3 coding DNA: TGTGCCAGCAGCCCACCCCGACAGGATAGCACAGATACGCGGTATTTT.

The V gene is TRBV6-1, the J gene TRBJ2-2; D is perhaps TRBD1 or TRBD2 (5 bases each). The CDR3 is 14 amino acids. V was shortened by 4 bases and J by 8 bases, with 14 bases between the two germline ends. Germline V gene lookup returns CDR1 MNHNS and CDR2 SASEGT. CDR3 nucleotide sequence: TGTGCCAGCAGTGGACAAGAGGGGTTGGGGGAGCTGTTTTTT. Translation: CASSGQEGLGELFF.

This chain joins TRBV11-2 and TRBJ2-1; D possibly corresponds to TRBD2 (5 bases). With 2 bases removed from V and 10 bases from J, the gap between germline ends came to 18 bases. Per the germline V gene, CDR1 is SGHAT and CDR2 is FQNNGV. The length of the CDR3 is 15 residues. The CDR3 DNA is TGTGCCAGCAGCTTAATATCACCGTCCACGGGAGAGCAGTTCTTC. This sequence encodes CASSLISPSTGEQFF. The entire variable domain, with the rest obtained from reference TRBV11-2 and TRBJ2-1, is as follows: EAGVAQSPRYKIIEKRQSVAFWCNPISGHATLYWYQQILGQGPKLLIQFQNNGVVDDSQLPKDRFSAERLKGVDSTLKIQPAKLEDSAVYLCASSLISPSTGEQFFGPGTRLTVL.

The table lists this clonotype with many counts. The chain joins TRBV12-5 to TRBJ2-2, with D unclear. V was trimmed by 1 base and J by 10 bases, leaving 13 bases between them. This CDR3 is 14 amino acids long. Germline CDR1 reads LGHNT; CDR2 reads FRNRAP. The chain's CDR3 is CASGLGQILEELFF. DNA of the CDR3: TGTGCTAGTGGTTTGGGCCAAATTCTCGAGGAGCTGTTTTTT.

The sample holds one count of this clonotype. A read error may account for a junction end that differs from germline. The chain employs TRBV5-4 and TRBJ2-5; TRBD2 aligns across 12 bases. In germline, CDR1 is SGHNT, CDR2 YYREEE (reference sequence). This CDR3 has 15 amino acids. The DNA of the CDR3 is TGTACCAGCAGCCCCCGACTAGCGGGAGCAGAGAACCAGTACTTC. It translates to CTSSPRLAGAENQYF.

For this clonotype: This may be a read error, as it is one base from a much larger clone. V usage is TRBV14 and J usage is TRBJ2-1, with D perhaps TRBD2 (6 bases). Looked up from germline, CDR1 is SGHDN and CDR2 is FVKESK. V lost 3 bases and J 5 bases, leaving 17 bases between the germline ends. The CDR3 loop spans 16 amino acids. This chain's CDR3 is CASSHSAARTNNEQFF. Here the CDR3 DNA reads TGTGCCAGCAGCCACTCCGCGGCCAGGACTAACAATGAGCAGTTCTTC.

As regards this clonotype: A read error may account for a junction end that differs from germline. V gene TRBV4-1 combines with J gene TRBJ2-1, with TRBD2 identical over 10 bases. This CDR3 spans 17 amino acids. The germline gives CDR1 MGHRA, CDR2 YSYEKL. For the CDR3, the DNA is TGCGCTAGCAGCCCAGCGACTAGCGGGCCGGCTTACAATGAGCAGTTCTTC. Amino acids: CASSPATSGPAYNEQFF.

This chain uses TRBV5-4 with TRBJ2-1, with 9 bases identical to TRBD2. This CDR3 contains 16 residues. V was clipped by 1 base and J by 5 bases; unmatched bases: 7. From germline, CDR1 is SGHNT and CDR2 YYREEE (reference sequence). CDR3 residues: CASSLKMAGGHNEQFF. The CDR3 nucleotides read TGTGCCAGCAGCTTGAAGATGGCGGGAGGGCACAATGAGCAGTTCTTC.

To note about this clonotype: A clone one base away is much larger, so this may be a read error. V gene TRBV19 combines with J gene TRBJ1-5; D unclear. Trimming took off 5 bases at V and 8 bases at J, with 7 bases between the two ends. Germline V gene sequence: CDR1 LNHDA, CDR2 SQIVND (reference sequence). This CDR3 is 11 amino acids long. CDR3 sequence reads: CASSAGEPQHF. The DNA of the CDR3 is TGTGCCAGTAGTGCCGGTGAGCCCCAGCATTTT.

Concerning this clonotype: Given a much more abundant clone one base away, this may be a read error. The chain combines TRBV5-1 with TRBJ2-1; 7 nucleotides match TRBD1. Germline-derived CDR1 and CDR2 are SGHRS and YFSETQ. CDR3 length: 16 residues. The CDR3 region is CPSIGTAARSYNEQFF. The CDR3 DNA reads TGCCCCAGCATCGGGACAGCCGCTAGGTCCTACAATGAGCAGTTCTTC.

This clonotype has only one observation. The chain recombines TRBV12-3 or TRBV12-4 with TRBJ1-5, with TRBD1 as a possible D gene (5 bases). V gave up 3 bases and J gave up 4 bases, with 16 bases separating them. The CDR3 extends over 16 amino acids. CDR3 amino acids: CASSFDSLALNQPQHF. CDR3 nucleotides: TGTGCCAGCAGTTTCGACAGCTTAGCGCTAAATCAGCCCCAGCATTTT.

The CDR3 here is CASSLVGGDRYNSPLHF. The DNA for the CDR3 is TGCGCCAGCAGCTTGGTAGGAGGGGATCGATATAATTCACCCCTCCACTTT. The chain employs TRBV5-1 and TRBJ1-6; possibly TRBD1 for D (5 bases). CDR1 SGHRS and CDR2 YFSETQ come from the germline V gene. The germline V and J ends were trimmed by 0 bases and 4 bases, with 14 bases remaining between them. The CDR3 totals 17 residues.

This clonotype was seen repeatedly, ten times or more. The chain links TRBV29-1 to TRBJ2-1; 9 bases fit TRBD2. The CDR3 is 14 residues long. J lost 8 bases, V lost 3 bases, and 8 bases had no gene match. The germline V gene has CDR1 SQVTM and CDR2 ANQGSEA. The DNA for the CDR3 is TGCAGCGTTGAGCGGGCTAGCGGGATGGATGAGCAGTTCTTC. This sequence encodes CSVERASGMDEQFF.

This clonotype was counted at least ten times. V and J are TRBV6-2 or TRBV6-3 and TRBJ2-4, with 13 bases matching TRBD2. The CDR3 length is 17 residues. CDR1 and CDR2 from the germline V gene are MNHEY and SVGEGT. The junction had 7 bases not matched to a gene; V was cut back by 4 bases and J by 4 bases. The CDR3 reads CASSSGTSGIGKNIQYF. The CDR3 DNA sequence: TGTGCCAGCAGTTCGGGGACTAGCGGGATAGGTAAAAACATTCAGTACTTC.

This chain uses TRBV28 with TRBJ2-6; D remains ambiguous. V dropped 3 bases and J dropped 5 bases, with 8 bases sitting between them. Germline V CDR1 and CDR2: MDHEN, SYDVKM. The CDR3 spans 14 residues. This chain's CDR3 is CASSFHTWANVLTF. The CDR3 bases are TGTGCCAGCAGTTTTCACACTTGGGCCAACGTCCTGACTTTC.

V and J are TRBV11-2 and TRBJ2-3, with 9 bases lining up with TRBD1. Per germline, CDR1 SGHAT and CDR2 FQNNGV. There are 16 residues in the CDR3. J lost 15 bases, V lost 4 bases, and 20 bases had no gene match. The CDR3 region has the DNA TGTGCCAGCAGCTCAACCCGGTTACAGGGGGCAGATATGTATTATTTT. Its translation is CASSSTRLQGADMYYF.